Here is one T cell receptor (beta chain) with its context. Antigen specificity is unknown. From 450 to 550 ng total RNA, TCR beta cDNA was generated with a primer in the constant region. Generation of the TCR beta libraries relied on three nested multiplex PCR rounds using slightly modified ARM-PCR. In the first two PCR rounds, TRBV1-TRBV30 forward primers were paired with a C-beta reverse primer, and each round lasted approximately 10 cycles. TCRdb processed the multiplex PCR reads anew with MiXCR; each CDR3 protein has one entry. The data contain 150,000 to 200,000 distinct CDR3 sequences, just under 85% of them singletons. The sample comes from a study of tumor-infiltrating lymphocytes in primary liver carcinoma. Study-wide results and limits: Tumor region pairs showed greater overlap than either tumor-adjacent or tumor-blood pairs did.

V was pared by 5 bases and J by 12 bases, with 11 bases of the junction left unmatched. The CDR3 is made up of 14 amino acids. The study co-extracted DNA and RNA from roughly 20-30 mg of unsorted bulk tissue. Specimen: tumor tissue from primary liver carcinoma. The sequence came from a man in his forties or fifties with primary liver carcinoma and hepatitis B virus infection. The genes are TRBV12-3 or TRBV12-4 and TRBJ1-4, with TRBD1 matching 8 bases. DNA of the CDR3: TGTGCCAGCAGTCGACAGGGGAGGGGTAAAGAACTGTTTTTT. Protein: CASSRQGRGKELFF.